The entry below gives a single TCR beta chain sequence along with its context. Its antigen is currently unknown. These data originate in a study of identical twins. Notes on the study in general: The study found weaker excess twin sharing in beta out-of-frame sequences.

Germline V lookup: CDR1 SEHNR, CDR2 FQNEAQ (reference sequence). CDR3 length: 15 amino acids. V lost 5 bases and J 3 bases, leaving 17 bases between the germline ends. One entry per CDR3 protein, called by TCRdb with MiXCR from the 5' RACE reads. The sample has hundreds of thousands of distinct CDR3 sequences, 8% to 9% seen once. These data were likewise used in another study, on yellow fever vaccine responses in identical twins.

The rearrangement links TRBV7-9 to TRBJ2-7, with a weak D call TRBD2 (7 bases). The sample consisted of PBMCs. The clonotype comes from a woman aged 18-29 years in good health. This CDR3 is CASSAPRGAGYEQYF. The CDR3 DNA is TGTGCCAGCAGCGCCCCTCGGGGGGCTGGCTACGAGCAGTACTTC.